This passage covers 15 T cell receptor beta chains from one sample sequenced in a study of fetal regulatory T cell absence and autoimmunity. The protocol was immunoSEQ multiplex PCR, while the TCRdb copy is restricted to in-frame clones and leaves out a portion. The table has about 95,000 clones, around 72% seen once; the top ten hold just under 2%. Sequenced material: pancreas tissue. These receptors all stem from a male donor with IPEX syndrome.

For the CDR3, the DNA is TGTGCCAGCAGTCCCGACACAGGGGGCAATCAGCCCCAGCATTTT. Translating it yields CASSPDTGGNQPQHF. The chain couples TRBV27 to TRBJ1-5, with TRBD1 identical over 7 bases. J was trimmed by 2 bases and V by 5 bases; bases with no gene match: 6. CDR3 length: 15 amino acids. Germline loops: CDR1 MNHEY, CDR2 SMNVEV (reference sequence).

The chain uses TRBV7-9 and TRBJ2-3, with D perhaps being TRBD1 or TRBD2 (5 bases each). V was trimmed by 2 bases and J by 5 bases, leaving 14 bases between them. The germline V gene encodes CDR1 SEHNR and CDR2 FQNEAQ (reference sequence). The CDR3 is 15 residues long. The CDR3 nucleotides are TGTGCCAGCAGCTTAAGAGGGGCCCTTAGAGATACGCAGTATTTT. This translates into CASSLRGALRDTQYF.

This clone has a handful of counts. V is TRBV5-1 and J is TRBJ2-1; TRBD2 is a possible D gene (6 bases). CDR1 and CDR2 (germline): SGHRS, YFSETQ. The CDR3 is 16 residues long. V was cut by 4 bases and J by 0 bases, with 14 bases left in between. The CDR3 bases are TGCGCCAGCAGCCTCACTTCTAGCGCCTCCTACAATGAGCAGTTCTTC. It is translated as CASSLTSSASYNEQFF. The full variable domain, completed using reference TRBV5-1 and TRBJ2-1, is KAGVTQTPRYLIKTRGQQVTLSCSPISGHRSVSWYQQTPGQGLQFLFEYFSETQRNKGNFPGRFSGRQFSNSRSEMNVSTLELGDSALYLCASSLTSSASYNEQFFGPGTRLTVL.

This chain's CDR3 is CASSLAAVGMNTEAFF. Written as DNA, the CDR3 is TGCGCCAGCAGCTTGGCCGCAGTAGGTATGAACACTGAAGCTTTCTTT. The V and J genes are TRBV5-1 and TRBJ1-1; D uncertain. Germline CDR1 reads SGHRS; CDR2 reads YFSETQ. V lost 0 bases and J 0 bases, leaving 12 bases between the germline ends. The CDR3 loop spans 16 amino acids.

The chain joins TRBV6-1 to TRBJ1-3; 7 bases fit TRBD1. V was pared by 4 bases and J by 2 bases, with 5 bases of the junction left unmatched. Germline assignment: CDR1 MNHNS and CDR2 SASEGT. This CDR3 region has 15 residues. This CDR3 is CASSVQDRPGNTIYF. As DNA, the CDR3 is TGTGCCAGCAGTGTACAGGACAGGCCTGGAAACACCATATATTTT.

The gene calls are TRBV4-1 and TRBJ2-5; D perhaps matches TRBD2 (6 bases). The V and J ends lost 0 bases and 4 bases respectively, with 12 bases between them. Germline CDR1 reads MGHRA; CDR2 reads YSYEKL. The CDR3 is 15 amino acids. The CDR3 is CASSQEWGVGETQYF. The CDR3 bases are TGCGCCAGCAGCCAAGAATGGGGGGTGGGAGAGACCCAGTACTTC.

The CDR3 reads CATSRWTSGVTGANVLTF. In nucleotides, the CDR3 is TGTGCCACCAGCAGATGGACTAGCGGGGTGACTGGGGCCAACGTCCTGACTTTC. This chain uses TRBV15 with TRBJ2-6; 12 nucleotides match TRBD2. The trim removed 2 bases at V and 2 bases at J, leaving 4 bases unmatched. The length of the CDR3 is 18 residues. Looked up from germline, CDR1 is LNHNV and CDR2 is YYDKDF (reference sequence).

J is TRBJ1-1 and V is TRBV6-5, with no clear D. The CDR3 is 13 residues long. Germline V gene sequence: CDR1 MNHEY, CDR2 SVGAGI. Trimming removed 1 base at V and 1 base at J, with 4 bases between. The CDR3 protein is CASSYLGNTEAFF. The CDR3 DNA reads as TGTGCCAGCAGTTACTTGGGGAACACTGAAGCTTTCTTT.

The chain recombines TRBV5-6 with TRBJ2-5; D is perhaps TRBD1 (5 bases). The CDR3 consists of 14 residues. From germline, CDR1 is SGHDT and CDR2 YYEEEE. Trimming took 0 bases from V and 2 from J, leaving 8 bases between them. The chain's CDR3 is CASSLGGQQETQYF. DNA for the CDR3: TGTGCCAGCAGCTTGGGTGGACAACAAGAGACCCAGTACTTC.

This clone was recorded a few times. The V gene is TRBV15, the J gene TRBJ1-4, with TRBD1 matching over 7 bases. Trimming cost V 5 bases and J 0 bases; bases outside gene matches: 6. This CDR3 is 16 amino acids long. Per germline, CDR1 LNHNV and CDR2 YYDKDF (reference sequence). The CDR3 reads CATSPGTASTNEKLFF. In DNA, the CDR3 is TGTGCCACCAGCCCCGGGACAGCCTCAACTAATGAAAAACTGTTTTTT.

The J gene is TRBJ2-3, the V gene TRBV9; no reliable D call. Germline V CDR1 and CDR2: SGDLS, YYNGEE. This CDR3 contains 14 residues. Trimming left V 1 base short and J 2 bases short, with 8 bases between. CDR3 sequence (DNA): TGTGCCAGCAGCGTAAGGACCATCACAGATACGCAGTATTTT. Amino acid sequence: CASSVRTITDTQYF.

The genes are TRBV5-6 and TRBJ2-2, with 11 bases identical to TRBD1. The CDR3 length is 16 residues. Per the germline V gene, CDR1 is SGHDT and CDR2 is YYEEEE. V trimming: 4 bases; J trimming: 7 bases; junction bases outside the gene matches: 9. CDR3 in DNA: TGTGCCAGCAGCCGCCTAGGGACAGGGGGTGTCGGGGAGCTGTTTTTT. Encoded protein: CASSRLGTGGVGELFF.

The chain links TRBV30 to TRBJ2-4, with a tentative D call TRBD1 (8 bases). Germline V lookup: CDR1 GTSNPN, CDR2 SVGIG (reference sequence). V lost 4 bases, J lost 1 base, and 14 bases lay in between. The CDR3 has 15 residues. CDR3 sequence reads: CAWTYRGGAKNIQYF. In DNA form, the CDR3 reads TGTGCCTGGACTTACAGGGGGGGGGCCAAAAACATTCAGTACTTC. Full variable domain (rest looked up from reference TRBV30 and TRBJ2-4): SQTIHQWPATLVQPVGSPLSLECTVEGTSNPNLYWYRQAAGRGLQLLFYSVGIGQISSEVPQNLSASRPQDRQFILSSKKLLLSDSGFYLCAWTYRGGAKNIQYFGAGTRLSVL.

The chain uses TRBV6-5 and TRBJ1-2; 10 nucleotides line up with TRBD1. The germline CDR1 and CDR2 sequences are MNHEY and SVGAGI. V lost 2 bases to trimming and J lost 5 bases; unmatched junction nucleotides: 8. This CDR3 has 16 residues. CDR3 sequence reads: CASSYVGTGVWYGYTF. CDR3 DNA: TGTGCCAGCAGTTACGTGGGGACAGGGGTGTGGTATGGCTACACCTTC.

The genes are TRBV5-4 and TRBJ2-1; maybe TRBD2 (5 bases). The CDR3 spans 15 residues. V was clipped by 0 bases and J by 8 bases, with 15 bases between them. The germline V gene encodes CDR1 SGHNT and CDR2 YYREEE (reference sequence). The CDR3 sequence is CASSLEQAVSDEQFF. DNA for the CDR3: TGTGCCAGCAGCTTGGAACAAGCGGTCAGCGATGAGCAGTTCTTC.